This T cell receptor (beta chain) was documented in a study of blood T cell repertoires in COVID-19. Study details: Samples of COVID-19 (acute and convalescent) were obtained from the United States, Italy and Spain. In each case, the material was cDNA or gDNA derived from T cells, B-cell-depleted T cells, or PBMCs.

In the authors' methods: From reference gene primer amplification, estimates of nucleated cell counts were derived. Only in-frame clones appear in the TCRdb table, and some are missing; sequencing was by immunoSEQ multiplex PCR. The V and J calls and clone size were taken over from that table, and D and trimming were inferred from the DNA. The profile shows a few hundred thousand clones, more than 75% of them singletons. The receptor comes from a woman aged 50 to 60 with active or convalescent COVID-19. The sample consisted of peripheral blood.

In nucleotides, the CDR3 is TGTGCCAGCTCACCACCGACACGGGGGGCCTACGAGCAGTACTTC. It translates to CASSPPTRGAYEQYF. V gene TRBV18 combines with J gene TRBJ2-7; 7 positions agree with TRBD2. The CDR3 spans 15 residues. Losses at the gene ends were 0 bases for V and 2 bases for J; bases not matched to a gene: 4. Germline loops: CDR1 KGHSH, CDR2 LQKENI. Complete variable domain (other parts from reference TRBV18 and TRBJ2-7): NAGVMQNPRHLVRRRGQEARLRCSPMKGHSHVYWYRQLPEEGLKFMVYLQKENIIDESGMPKERFSAEFPKEGPSILRIQQVVRGDSAAYFCASSPPTRGAYEQYFGPGTRLTVT.